These 26 T cell receptor beta chains were sequenced from one sample in a study of CD8+CD57+ T cells in acquired aplastic anemia. The template used for profiling TCR beta VDJ and CDR3 was genomic DNA. TCRdb called the reads again in MiXCR, with one record for every CDR3 protein. This sample carries about 220,000 distinct CDR3 sequences, roughly 33% of them seen once, and the ten largest clones take 0.95% to 1.2%. The sample taken for sequencing was sorted CD4+, CD8+, or CD8+CD57+ T cells (not recorded which) from PBMCs. The receptor set was obtained from a human donor in good health, serving as a control.

To note about this clonotype: With a much larger clone just one base away, this may be a read error. The chain recombines TRBV7-2 with TRBJ2-2, with D possibly being TRBD1 or TRBD2 (5 bases each). The ends were cut back, 3 bases at V and 4 bases at J, with 6 bases in the middle. This CDR3 spans 13 amino acids. CDR1 is SGHTA, CDR2 FQGNSA, per germline. The CDR3 region is CASSFGGTGELFF. For the CDR3, the DNA is TGTGCCAGCAGCTTTGGGGGCACCGGGGAGCTGTTTTTT.

The V gene is TRBV3-1, the J gene TRBJ1-1; 7 bases agree with TRBD1. Germline V gives CDR1 LGHDT, CDR2 YNNKEL (reference sequence). The CDR3 consists of 13 residues. The J segment lost 11 bases and the V segment lost 0 bases, leaving 6 bases of the junction unmatched. The CDR3 is CASSQEPTGMAFF. Written as DNA, the CDR3 is TGTGCCAGCAGCCAAGAACCGACAGGGATGGCTTTCTTT.

Ten or more counts support this clonotype. This sequence joins TRBV20-1 and TRBJ1-1; 10 bases agree with TRBD1. This CDR3 has 13 amino acids. V lost 7 bases to trimming and J lost 2 bases; unmatched junction nucleotides: 4. CDR1 is DFQATT, CDR2 SNEGSKA, per germline (reference sequence). The DNA for the CDR3 is TGCAGTGGGGACAGGGGCCTTAACACTGAAGCTTTCTTT. Encoded protein: CSGDRGLNTEAFF.

This clonotype was seen repeatedly, ten times or more. J is TRBJ2-7 and V is TRBV6-1, with unresolved D. The CDR3 spans 12 residues. V was trimmed by 5 bases and J by 7 bases, leaving 12 bases between them. Germline CDR1 is MNHNS and CDR2 is SASEGT. For the CDR3, the DNA is TGTGCCAGCAGTCAAAACCCCTGGGAGCAGTACTTC. Translating it yields CASSQNPWEQYF.

With regard to this clonotype: This may stem from a read error, because a much larger clone lies one nucleotide away. The CDR3 region is CAWSTWAGYTF. CDR3 nucleotide sequence: TGTGCCTGGAGCACCTGGGCGGGCTACACCTTC. The chain is built from TRBV30 and TRBJ1-2; D is uncertain. Germline CDR1 and CDR2: GTSNPN and SVGIG (reference sequence). The CDR3 runs to 11 residues. V dropped 3 bases and J dropped 8 bases, with 10 bases sitting between them.

This clonotype was seen many times. The chain joins TRBV30 to TRBJ1-6, with D perhaps TRBD1 (5 bases). Per the germline V gene, CDR1 is GTSNPN and CDR2 is SVGIG (reference sequence). Trimming pared 3 bases from V and 6 bases from J, leaving 9 bases between. The CDR3 covers 13 residues. The CDR3 sequence: CAWRGRANSPLHF. CDR3 DNA sequence: TGTGCCTGGAGGGGCAGGGCTAATTCACCCCTCCACTTT.

This clonotype was picked up a small number of times. The chain is built from TRBV11-2 and TRBJ2-1; D is possibly TRBD2 (5 bases). The CDR3 totals 18 residues. Trimming pared 3 bases from V and 1 base from J, leaving 19 bases between. From germline, CDR1 is SGHAT and CDR2 FQNNGV. The CDR3 nucleotides are TGTGCCAGCAGCTTTCATCTAGAGGGTCAGTCTTCCTACAATGAGCAGTTCTTC. Its protein is CASSFHLEGQSSYNEQFF.

This chain uses TRBV5-8 with TRBJ2-7; D possibly matches TRBD1 or TRBD2 (5 bases each). The V end lost 0 bases, the J end lost 1 base, and 11 bases lay between the germline ends. The CDR3 is 15 residues long. Germline V gene sequence: CDR1 SGHTS, CDR2 YDEGEE. The CDR3 DNA reads TGTGCCAGCAGCTTGGAGGCAGGGAGTTCCTACGAGCAGTACTTC. Protein: CASSLEAGSSYEQYF.

This clonotype was seen at least ten times. V gene TRBV7-6 combines with J gene TRBJ2-7, with a weak D call TRBD1 (5 bases). The CDR3 has 13 amino acids. CDR1 and CDR2 from the germline V gene are SGHVS and FNYEAQ. V lost 3 bases and J 0 bases, leaving 6 bases between the germline ends. The DNA of the CDR3 is TGTGCCAGCAGCTTTGACAGCTCCTACGAGCAGTACTTC. It translates to CASSFDSSYEQYF.

The sample holds many counts of this clonotype. This chain links TRBV20-1 with TRBJ1-4; D might be TRBD1 (6 bases). This CDR3 spans 12 amino acids. Trimming removed 7 bases at V and 4 bases at J, with 10 bases between. Germline CDR1 reads DFQATT; CDR2 reads SNEGSKA (reference sequence). CDR3: CSVGGHNEKLFF. The CDR3 region has the DNA TGCAGTGTGGGGGGGCATAATGAAAAACTGTTTTTT.

This clonotype has a count of ten or more. This chain joins TRBV20-1 and TRBJ2-3, with no clear D. The CDR3 extends over 13 amino acids. Germline CDR1 reads DFQATT; CDR2 reads SNEGSKA (reference sequence). Trimming cost V 0 bases and J 4 bases, with 8 bases left between them. This CDR3 reads CSAREIVSDTQYF. The DNA for the CDR3 is TGCAGTGCTAGAGAGATCGTTTCAGATACGCAGTATTTT.

The V call is TRBV6-1, the J call TRBJ2-1; 9 bases are shared with TRBD1. With 5 bases clipped from V and 6 bases from J, the junction kept 2 bases outside the gene matches. The V gene's germline CDR1 is MNHNS and CDR2 SASEGT. The CDR3 is made up of 13 amino acids. In DNA, the CDR3 is TGTGCCAGCAGTATACAGGGGGCCAATGAGCAGTTCTTC. Protein product: CASSIQGANEQFF.

This clonotype was counted many times. J is TRBJ1-2 and V is TRBV7-9, with 9 bases identical to TRBD1. This CDR3 spans 16 amino acids. The V gene end was trimmed by 1 base and the J gene end by 5 bases; junction bases not matched to a gene: 8. In germline, CDR1 is SEHNR, CDR2 FQNEAQ (reference sequence). The CDR3 reads CASSLGGDRAFYGYTF. The CDR3 DNA is TGTGCCAGCAGCTTAGGGGGGGACAGGGCCTTTTATGGCTACACCTTC.

The sample holds many counts of this clonotype. This chain joins TRBV7-3 and TRBJ2-7; TRBD1 aligns across 7 bases. CDR1 and CDR2 (germline): SGHTA, FQGTGA. With V trimmed by 1 base and J by 4 bases, 4 bases remained unmatched. The CDR3 runs to 14 residues. The CDR3 DNA reads TGTGCCAGCAGCTTAAGAGGGGGCGCATACGAGCAGTACTTC. Amino acid sequence: CASSLRGGAYEQYF.

In this sample, this clonotype turned up a few times. A much larger clonotype is one base distant, so this may be a read error. The chain links TRBV19 to TRBJ1-3; the D gene is possibly TRBD1 (6 bases). Germline V CDR1 and CDR2: LNHDA, SQIVND (reference sequence). This CDR3 has 15 residues. CDR3 sequence reads: CASRSGVGSGDTIYF. The CDR3 nucleotides are TGTGCCAGTAGGTCAGGGGTTGGCTCTGGAGACACCATATATTTT.

This clonotype was found many times. The rearrangement links TRBV20-1 to TRBJ2-1; D call uncertain. The V and J ends lost 6 bases and 5 bases respectively, with 20 bases between them. The CDR3 covers 15 residues. Looked up from germline, CDR1 is DFQATT and CDR2 is SNEGSKA (reference sequence). The CDR3 loop reads CSAPDLGRIHNEQFF. Written as DNA, the CDR3 is TGCAGTGCCCCAGACCTCGGAAGGATCCACAATGAGCAGTTCTTC.

J is TRBJ1-5 and V is TRBV30; D uncertain. The germline CDR1 and CDR2 sequences are GTSNPN and SVGIG (reference sequence). V dropped 5 bases and J dropped 3 bases, with 11 bases sitting between them. This CDR3 has 13 residues. CDR3 sequence: CAWGPSYNQPQHF. DNA of the CDR3: TGTGCCTGGGGCCCTTCCTACAATCAGCCCCAGCATTTT.

In DNA form, the CDR3 reads TGTGCCAGCAAACCAGGAACGGATACGCAGTATTTT. It is translated as CASKPGTDTQYF. The genes are TRBV2 and TRBJ2-3; D uncertain. The CDR3 runs 12 residues. V lost 7 bases and J lost 6, with 11 bases in between. Germline CDR1 is SNHLY and CDR2 is FYNNEI.

Concerning this clonotype itself: Possible read error: a much larger clone is one base away. This chain connects TRBV7-9 to TRBJ1-5, with D possibly matching TRBD1 (5 bases). Looked up from germline, CDR1 is SEHNR and CDR2 is FQNEAQ (reference sequence). Deletions cut 1 base from V and 8 bases from J, with 9 bases between. The CDR3 length is 13 residues. The CDR3 DNA sequence: TGTGCCAGCAGCTTAGGGGGCGTAAAGCCCCAGCATTTT. Encoded protein: CASSLGGVKPQHF.

This clonotype appeared many times. V is TRBV20-1 and J is TRBJ2-3; no definite D call. Germline V CDR1 and CDR2: DFQATT, SNEGSKA (reference sequence). V lost 6 bases and J lost 4, with 11 bases in between. This CDR3 spans 12 amino acids. The CDR3 DNA is TGCAGTGCCCATATCGTCCCAGATACGCAGTATTTT. Translation gives CSAHIVPDTQYF.

This clonotype was seen at least ten times. V gene TRBV7-8 combines with J gene TRBJ1-1, with 8 bases lining up with TRBD1. The CDR3 has 16 residues. In germline, CDR1 is SGHVS, CDR2 FQNEAQ. The junction had 8 bases not matched to a gene; V was cut back by 3 bases and J by 2 bases. The CDR3 here is CASSFRLTGVNTEAFF. The DNA of the CDR3 is TGTGCCAGCAGCTTCCGCCTGACAGGGGTCAACACTGAAGCTTTCTTT.

There are a few counts of this clonotype. The gene calls are TRBV19 and TRBJ1-4; weak D call: TRBD1 (5 bases). CDR3 length equals 15 residues. Per the germline V gene, CDR1 is LNHDA and CDR2 is SQIVND (reference sequence). V was clipped by 5 bases and J by 10 bases, with 20 bases between them. The CDR3: CASSGLSLGVGKLFF. In DNA, the CDR3 is TGTGCCAGTAGTGGGCTCAGCCTGGGGGTTGGAAAACTGTTTTTT.

There are many counts of this clonotype. V is TRBV19 and J is TRBJ2-7, with D possibly being TRBD2 (6 bases). The CDR3 runs to 15 residues. V shed 3 bases and J shed 3 bases, with 15 bases lying between them. Per the germline V gene, CDR1 is LNHDA and CDR2 is SQIVND (reference sequence). CDR3 bases: TGTGCCAGTAGTATTCGGGGACTTCCCCTCTACGAGCAGTACTTC. Translated, it gives CASSIRGLPLYEQYF.

This chain uses TRBV29-1 with TRBJ1-1; TRBD1 agrees at 10 bases. Trimming at V came to 4 bases and at J to 1 base, leaving 6 bases not matched to a gene. Per the germline V gene, CDR1 is SQVTM and CDR2 is ANQGSEA. The CDR3 has 15 residues. Written as DNA, the CDR3 is TGCAGCGTTGGAGACAGGGGGCGTGGGAACACTGAAGCTTTCTTT. Encoded protein: CSVGDRGRGNTEAFF.

This sequence joins TRBV14 and TRBJ2-3; D gene ambiguous. The CDR3 spans 14 residues. V shed 2 bases and J shed 0 bases, with 6 bases lying between them. Germline CDR1 is SGHDN and CDR2 is FVKESK. The CDR3 spells CASSQQPSTDTQYF. The CDR3 DNA sequence: TGTGCCAGCAGCCAACAGCCTAGCACAGATACGCAGTATTTT.

This clonotype was counted only a few times. V is TRBV2 and J is TRBJ1-2; 7 positions match TRBD1. Looked up from germline, CDR1 is SNHLY and CDR2 is FYNNEI. This CDR3 has 13 amino acids. Unmatched junction bases numbered 4, after V lost 6 bases and J lost 3 bases. The CDR3 DNA follows: TGTGCCAGCAGGGACACAGGGGACTATGGCTACACCTTC. It is translated as CASRDTGDYGYTF.